The 5 T cell receptor beta chains listed next were all sequenced from one sample in a study of OX40 agonist ivuxolimab in advanced cancers. Method: immunoSEQ multiplex PCR; TCRdb's copy keeps in-frame clones and lacks some. The sample lists roughly 99,000 clones; around 93% were seen once. Sequencing was performed on CD4+ or CD8+ T cells sorted from blood, taken in a trial of the OX40 agonist ivuxolimab. The receptors here all came from an adult with an advanced solid tumor such as melanoma, head and neck, liver or kidney cancer.

The chain employs TRBV28 and TRBJ1-1, with D hard to call. Trimming took off 2 bases at V and 0 bases at J, with 7 bases between the two ends. The CDR3 covers 14 residues. Looked up from germline, CDR1 is MDHEN and CDR2 is SYDVKM. CDR3 DNA sequence: TGTGCCAGCAGTTTAAGGAGACTGAACACTGAAGCTTTCTTT. Its translation is CASSLRRLNTEAFF.

This chain links TRBV6-1 with TRBJ1-2, with D unresolved. The germline CDR1 and CDR2 sequences are MNHNS and SASEGT. V dropped 0 bases and J dropped 3 bases, with 14 bases sitting between them. The CDR3 contains 16 residues. The CDR3 bases are TGTGCCAGCAGTGAAGCTAGTCCCTCCCGCTACTATGGCTACACCTTC. It codes for CASSEASPSRYYGYTF.

The chain uses TRBV9 and TRBJ1-5; 7 nucleotides agree with TRBD1. The CDR3 length is 13 residues. V lost 7 bases to trimming and J lost 4 bases; unmatched junction nucleotides: 5. Looked up from germline, CDR1 is SGDLS and CDR2 is YYNGEE. The CDR3 nucleotides are TGTGCCAGCGGGGACAGCCGAAATCAGCCCCAGCATTTT. Translating it yields CASGDSRNQPQHF.

This clone was observed once. The rearrangement uses TRBV5-1 and TRBJ2-7; 7 bases align to TRBD2. The CDR3 length is 15 residues. Germline loops: CDR1 SGHRS, CDR2 YFSETQ. Trimming took 2 bases from V and 4 from J; bases not matched to a gene: 9. The CDR3 DNA reads TGCGCCAGCAGCTTCCTAGCGGAGGTGATGTACGAGCAGTACTTC. Protein sequence: CASSFLAEVMYEQYF. Using reference TRBV5-1 and TRBJ2-7 for the parts outside the CDR3, the full variable domain is KAGVTQTPRYLIKTRGQQVTLSCSPISGHRSVSWYQQTPGQGLQFLFEYFSETQRNKGNFPGRFSGRQFSNSRSEMNVSTLELGDSALYLCASSFLAEVMYEQYFGPGTRLTVT.

V is TRBV27 and J is TRBJ1-6; tentatively, D is TRBD1 (5 bases). CDR3 length: 18 amino acids. V gave up 2 bases and J gave up 0 bases, with 14 bases separating them. Germline V gene lookup returns CDR1 MNHEY and CDR2 SMNVEV (reference sequence). In DNA form, the CDR3 reads TGTGCCAGCAGTTTAGAGGGCGGGACGAGCTCCTATAATTCACCCCTCCACTTT. It translates to CASSLEGGTSSYNSPLHF.